This record looks at one T cell receptor (beta chain) sequence and its context. Positive CCR7 selection of CD45RO-negative cells yielded the naive CD8 cells, and terminally differentiated effector memory CD45RA+ cells were excluded. The data were obtained in a study of shared clonotypes between healthy human individuals. The length of the CDR3 is 14 residues. Germline CDR1 reads SQVTM; CDR2 reads ANQGSEA. The V end lost 4 bases, the J end lost 4 bases, and 14 bases lay between the germline ends. Data came from immunoSEQ multiplex PCR; TCRdb stores just in-frame clones and leaves some out. The repertoire holds around 2,000,000 clones, about 95% seen once, with approximately 1.2% in the top ten.

This receptor was identified in a man between 18 and 29 years old in good health. V and J are TRBV29-1 and TRBJ1-5; maybe TRBD1 (5 bases). Source material: naive CD8+ T cells sorted from blood. CDR3: CSVAPRGGNQPQHF. The DNA for the CDR3 is TGCAGCGTTGCGCCCCGGGGGGGAAATCAGCCCCAGCATTTT.